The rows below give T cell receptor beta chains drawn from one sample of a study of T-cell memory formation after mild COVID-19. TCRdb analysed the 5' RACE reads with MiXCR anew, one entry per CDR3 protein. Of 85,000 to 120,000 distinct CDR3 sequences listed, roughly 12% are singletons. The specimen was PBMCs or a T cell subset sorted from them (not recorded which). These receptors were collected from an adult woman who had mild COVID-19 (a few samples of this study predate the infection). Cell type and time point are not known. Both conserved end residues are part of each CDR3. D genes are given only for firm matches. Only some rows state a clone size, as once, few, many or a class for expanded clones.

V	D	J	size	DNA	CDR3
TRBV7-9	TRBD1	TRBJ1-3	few	TGTGCCAGCAGCTGGCCTCCGGGACAGATCTCTGGAAACACCATATATTTT	CASSWPPGQISGNTIYF
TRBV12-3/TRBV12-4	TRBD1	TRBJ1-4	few	TGTGCCAGCAGTCCCTCCGGGGACAGACCACTGATTGAAAAACTGTTTTTT	CASSPSGDRPLIEKLFF
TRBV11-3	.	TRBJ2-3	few	TGTGCCAGCAGCTCGGCCGGGACGGGGACCTATGGCGCAGATACGCAGTATTTT	CASSSAGTGTYGADTQYF
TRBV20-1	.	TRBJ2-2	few	TGCAGTGCTAGGGGGACCGACACCGGGGAGCTGTTTTTT	CSARGTDTGELFF
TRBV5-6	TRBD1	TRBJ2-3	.	TGTGCCAGCACCCCTCCCCAGGGGGCAGCGGATACGCAGTATTTT	CASTPPQGAADTQYF
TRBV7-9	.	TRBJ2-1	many	TGTGCCAGCAGCTTAGCTAGCAATGAGCAGTTCTTC	CASSLASNEQFF
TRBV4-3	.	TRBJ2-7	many	TGCGCCAGCAGCCAAGATCCAGGGCCCTACGAGCAGTACTTC	CASSQDPGPYEQYF
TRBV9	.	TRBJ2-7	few	TGTGCCAGCAGCGAAAGTGACTGGCTCCTTTCCGAGCAGTACTTC	CASSESDWLLSEQYF
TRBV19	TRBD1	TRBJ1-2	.	TGTGCCAGTAGTCCTGGGACAGGGAATGGCTACACCTTC	CASSPGTGNGYTF
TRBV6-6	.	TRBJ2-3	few	TGTGCCAGCAGTTACTCTTCCGATACGCAGTATTTT	CASSYSSDTQYF
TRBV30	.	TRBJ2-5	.	TGTGCCTGGAGAAGGTTGTCGGAGACCCAGTACTTC	CAWRRLSETQYF
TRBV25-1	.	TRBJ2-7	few	TGTGCCAGCAGTGGGCGGACTACAGGTGGATACTACGAGCAGTACTTC	CASSGRTTGGYYEQYF
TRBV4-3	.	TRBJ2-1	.	TGCGCCAGCAGCCAAGATCGGCCCCCGTTAGTCGGGTCCTACAATGAGCAGTTCTTC	CASSQDRPPLVGSYNEQFF